These 8 T cell receptor beta chains were all obtained from the same sample, sequenced in a study of identical twins. TCRdb processed the 5' RACE reads anew with MiXCR; each CDR3 protein has one entry. Among over 600,000 distinct CDR3 sequences listed, about 20% were seen once. The data were also submitted as part of a second study, on T cells expressing NK-cell markers.

Sequencing input: PBMCs. Receptor source: a woman younger than 35 in good health.

This clonotype was observed a few times. The gene calls are TRBV20-1 and TRBJ1-2; 7 nucleotides match TRBD1. This CDR3 spans 12 amino acids. CDR1 DFQATT and CDR2 SNEGSKA come from the germline V gene (reference sequence). V gave up 6 bases and J gave up 4 bases; unmatched junction bases: 5. CDR3 sequence (DNA): TGCAGTGCCCTAGACAGGGCCTATGGCTACACCTTC. Residues: CSALDRAYGYTF.

This rearrangement joins TRBV5-1 to TRBJ2-1, with TRBD1 identical over 11 bases. Germline V CDR1 and CDR2: SGHRS, YFSETQ. This CDR3 is 14 amino acids long. Unmatched junction bases numbered 4, after V lost 3 bases and J lost 8 bases. The CDR3 sequence: CASSWTGGVYEQFF. CDR3 DNA: TGCGCCAGCAGCTGGACAGGGGGCGTCTATGAGCAGTTCTTC.

This clonotype showed up just a few times. The V call is TRBV20-1, the J call TRBJ2-5; D possibly corresponds to TRBD2 (5 bases). CDR3 size: 12 residues. V shed 4 bases and J shed 2 bases, with 8 bases lying between them. Germline V lookup: CDR1 DFQATT, CDR2 SNEGSKA (reference sequence). The CDR3 here is CSATRTQETQYF. The DNA of the CDR3 is TGCAGTGCTACCCGGACTCAAGAGACCCAGTACTTC.

The chain recombines TRBV20-1 with TRBJ2-7, with D perhaps TRBD2 (5 bases). CDR3 length: 11 amino acids. The germline V gene encodes CDR1 DFQATT and CDR2 SNEGSKA (reference sequence). Trimming shortened V by 7 bases and J by 3 bases, and 10 bases separated the two germline ends. The CDR3: CSVERDYEQYF. DNA for the CDR3: TGCAGTGTTGAACGGGACTACGAGCAGTACTTC.

This clonotype was counted many times. The chain joins TRBV15 to TRBJ2-1; D is perhaps TRBD1 (6 bases). Trimming left V 0 bases short and J 9 bases short, with 15 bases between. CDR1 and CDR2 (germline): LNHNV, YYDKDF (reference sequence). The CDR3 totals 15 residues. CDR3 region: CATSRDPRTVGEQFF. In DNA, the CDR3 is TGTGCCACCAGCAGAGACCCCAGGACAGTCGGTGAGCAGTTCTTC.

This clonotype occurred many times. V is TRBV12-3 or TRBV12-4 and J is TRBJ1-2; the D is unclear. With 1 base removed from V and 4 bases from J, the gap between germline ends came to 7 bases. The CDR3 is 13 residues long. CDR3 nucleotide sequence: TGTGCCAGCAGTTTAGTCAACAGCTATGGCTACACCTTC. Residues: CASSLVNSYGYTF.

This sequence joins TRBV6-5 and TRBJ1-2; D remains ambiguous. The CDR3 loop spans 13 amino acids. Per the germline V gene, CDR1 is MNHEY and CDR2 is SVGAGI. V lost 2 bases and J 5 bases, leaving 9 bases between the germline ends. The chain's CDR3 is CASSYGLEYGYTF. CDR3 sequence (DNA): TGTGCCAGCAGTTACGGGCTGGAGTATGGCTACACCTTC.

In its sample, this clonotype was seen a few times. This chain connects TRBV6-1 to TRBJ2-2; 7 bases match TRBD2. Trimming cost V 7 bases and J 0 bases; bases outside gene matches: 8. Germline V lookup: CDR1 MNHNS, CDR2 SASEGT. This CDR3 is 16 amino acids long. CDR3 DNA: TGTGCCAGCATGAGGAGCGGGGCAACGAACACCGGGGAGCTGTTTTTT. Translating it yields CASMRSGATNTGELFF.